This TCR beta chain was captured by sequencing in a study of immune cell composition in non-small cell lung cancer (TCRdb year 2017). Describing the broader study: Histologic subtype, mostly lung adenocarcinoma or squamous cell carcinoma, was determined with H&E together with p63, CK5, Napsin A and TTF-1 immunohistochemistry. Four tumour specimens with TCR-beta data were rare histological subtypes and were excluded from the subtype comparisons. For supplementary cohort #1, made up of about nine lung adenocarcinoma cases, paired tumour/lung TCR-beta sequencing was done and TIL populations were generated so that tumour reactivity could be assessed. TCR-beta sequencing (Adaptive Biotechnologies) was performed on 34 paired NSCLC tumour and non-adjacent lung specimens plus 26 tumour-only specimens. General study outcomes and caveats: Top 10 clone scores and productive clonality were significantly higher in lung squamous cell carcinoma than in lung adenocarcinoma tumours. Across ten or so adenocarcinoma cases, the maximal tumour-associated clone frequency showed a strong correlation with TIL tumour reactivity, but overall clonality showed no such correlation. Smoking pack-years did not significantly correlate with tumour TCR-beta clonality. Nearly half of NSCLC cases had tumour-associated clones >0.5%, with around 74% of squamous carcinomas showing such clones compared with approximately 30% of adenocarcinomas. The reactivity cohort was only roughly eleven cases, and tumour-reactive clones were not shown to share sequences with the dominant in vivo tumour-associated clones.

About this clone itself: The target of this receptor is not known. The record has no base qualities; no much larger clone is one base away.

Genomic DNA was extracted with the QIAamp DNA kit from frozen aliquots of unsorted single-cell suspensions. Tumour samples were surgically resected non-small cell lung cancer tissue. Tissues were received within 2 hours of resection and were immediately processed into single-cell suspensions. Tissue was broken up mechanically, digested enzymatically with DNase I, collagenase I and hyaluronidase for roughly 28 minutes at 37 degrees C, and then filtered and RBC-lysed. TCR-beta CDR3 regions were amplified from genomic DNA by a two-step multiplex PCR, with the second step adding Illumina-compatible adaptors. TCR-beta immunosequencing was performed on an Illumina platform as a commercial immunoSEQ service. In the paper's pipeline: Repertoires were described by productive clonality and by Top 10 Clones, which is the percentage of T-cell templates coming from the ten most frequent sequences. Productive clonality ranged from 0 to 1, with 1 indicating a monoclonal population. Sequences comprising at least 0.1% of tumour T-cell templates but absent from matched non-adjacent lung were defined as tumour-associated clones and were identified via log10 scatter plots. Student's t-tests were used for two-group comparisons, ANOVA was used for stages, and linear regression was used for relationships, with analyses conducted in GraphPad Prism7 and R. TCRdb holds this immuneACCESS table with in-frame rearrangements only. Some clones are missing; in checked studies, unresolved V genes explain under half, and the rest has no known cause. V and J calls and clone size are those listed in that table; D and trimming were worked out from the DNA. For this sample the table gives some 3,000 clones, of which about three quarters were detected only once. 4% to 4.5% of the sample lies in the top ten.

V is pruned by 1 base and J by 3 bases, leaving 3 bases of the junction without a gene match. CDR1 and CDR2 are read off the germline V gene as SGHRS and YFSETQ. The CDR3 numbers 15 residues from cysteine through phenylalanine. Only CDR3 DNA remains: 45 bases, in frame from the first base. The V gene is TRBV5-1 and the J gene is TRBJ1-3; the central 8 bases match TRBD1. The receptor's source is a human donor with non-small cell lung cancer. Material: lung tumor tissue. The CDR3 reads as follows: CASSLSGQVGNTIYF. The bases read TGCGCCAGCAGCTTGTCGGGACAGGTTGGAAACACCATATATTTT.